This TCR beta chain comes out of a study of blood T cells in healthy people across ages (dated by TCRdb to between 2014 and 2017). Some background on the complete study: In model experiments, template switching captured about one uniquely barcoded TCR beta cDNA molecule for every two T cells. To track age-related changes in TCR beta repertoire diversity, the study relied on deep sequencing normalized with unique cDNA molecular identifiers. The donors were split into four age groups: young (average around 17 years), middle-aged (roughly 42), aged (approximately 60) and long-lived (roughly 86). The study analyzed two additional independent replicas of 1 million unique cDNA reads from the same blood draw for two donors, one aged 18 to 30 and one aged 80 or older. Broader findings and caveats from the paper: Estimates of total diversity from one million sequenced T cells were regarded as lower bounds and underestimates. Observed TCR beta diversity correlated strongly with the percentage of naive T cells measured by flow cytometry. The long-lived group showed more naive CD4+ T cells, fewer expanded clones and increased TCR diversity than the aged group, suggesting age selection. The CMV infection status of donors was not known, potentially confounding age-related changes in expanded clonotypes. Observed TCR beta diversity per million T cells fell roughly linearly with age, and a significant reduction was already apparent by age about 36. Because profiling used bulk unsorted PBMCs, naive and antigen-experienced compartments could not be compared conclusively.

Donors were 39 systemically healthy Caucasian individuals from Russia aged roughly 6 to 90 years. Each donor gave about 10 milliliters of peripheral blood, drawn into EDTA-treated Vacutainer tubes. PBMCs were isolated by Ficoll-Paque density-gradient centrifugation, with at least 6 million obtained per sample. Trizol reagent was used to extract total RNA from PBMCs, with at least 6 micrograms per sample. Naive CD45RAhigh/CD27high T cell percentages were measured by flow cytometry on a PBMC aliquot from every donor. The library was produced with 5' RACE. Sequencing used an Illumina HiSeq 2500. A second roughly 6 to 12 cycle PCR used a sample-barcoded 5' primer and a J-beta primer mix. A template-switch 5' adaptor carrying 12 random nucleotides introduced a unique molecular identifier onto each TCR beta cDNA molecule. Each sample yielded at least 2.5 million CDR3-containing paired-end reads. First-strand cDNA synthesis was performed from all RNA using the Mint cDNA synthesis kit, with priming by a TRBC-specific oligonucleotide. Following uracil-DNA glycosylase treatment, a first 18-cycle PCR with universal primers M1SS and BC2_uni_R was performed on all cDNA. The authors' pipeline ran thus. Each sample was normalized by randomly selecting 1 million high-quality reads, each carrying a distinct molecular identifier. Reads sharing molecular identifiers were discarded rather than binned into consensus sequences. MiTCR, set to a Q25 quality threshold and the strictest error-elimination algorithm, was used for CDR3 identification, clonotype clustering and error correction. A nonparametric unseen species model with Euler transformation was used to estimate a lower bound on total TCR beta diversity. TCRdb applied fastp at Q25 and MiXCR to the public reads, then kept only in-frame beta chains. Entries are consolidated by CDR3 protein sequence, retaining the most common genes and DNA. These V and J calls are TCRdb output, not the study's own analysis. Within this sample are more than 500,000 distinct CDR3 sequences, with over 25% of them counted one time only. The ten largest clones capture 3% to 4% of the sample.

This clonotype was counted a few times. Its binding antigen is unknown. No quality values exist for individual bases; no much larger clone is one base distant. These data are also associated with another study on T cells of mothers and their children. The second investigation adds: The donors were nine systemically healthy Caucasian individuals, made up of three mothers and their six children. cDNA synthesis used all of the extracted RNA, with approximately 1.4 ug of RNA in each 15 ul reaction. In the second PCR, sample barcodes and 2-4 random nucleotides were introduced via the M1S primer. More than 8 million TCR beta CDR3 reads were obtained from each mother, and 2.5 million to 3.5 million reads were obtained from each child. Thymic selection similarly shapes TCR recombination output in related and unrelated pairs, with minor effect from inherited differences. Normalized repertoire overlap in related mother-child pairs was always slightly higher than in unrelated mother-child pairs, but the difference was never significant. Persistent microchimeric T cell clones were not detected, at a sensitivity of about 100 clones per million clonotypes. To look for features that set related mother-child pairs apart from unrelated individuals, the researchers ran deep NGS to compare the TCR beta repertoires of mothers and children. The mean age was roughly 40 +/- 4 years for the mothers and around 10 +/- 4 years for the children. After adapters were ligated using NEBNext reagents, the libraries underwent 100+100 nt paired-end sequencing on an Illumina HiSeq 2000. To prevent cross-contamination, the mother and child libraries were prepared one month apart and sequenced in separate runs. For each donor, somewhere between about 500,000 and 2,300,000 distinct TCR beta clonotypes were identified. Naive TCR beta clonotypes were estimated from low-frequency clonotypes matched to each donor's FACS-determined naive share, without sorting.

This receptor was obtained from a boy between 2 and 15 years old in good health. Sequencing used blood.

The DNA reads as follows: TGTGCCAGCAGCTCCACGACAGGGGTCTACGAGCAGTACTTC. The resulting protein is CASSSTTGVYEQYF. The sequence is built from TRBV7-9 and TRBJ2-7, and 8 bases in between align with TRBD1. Ends trimmed: V by 4 bases, J by 3 bases; bases unmatched to a gene: 5. From its cysteine to its phenylalanine, the CDR3 spans 14 amino acids. The CDR3 DNA has 42 bases and is translated from base 1. Based on the germline V gene (reference sequence), the CDR1 and CDR2 sequences are SEHNR and FQNEAQ.